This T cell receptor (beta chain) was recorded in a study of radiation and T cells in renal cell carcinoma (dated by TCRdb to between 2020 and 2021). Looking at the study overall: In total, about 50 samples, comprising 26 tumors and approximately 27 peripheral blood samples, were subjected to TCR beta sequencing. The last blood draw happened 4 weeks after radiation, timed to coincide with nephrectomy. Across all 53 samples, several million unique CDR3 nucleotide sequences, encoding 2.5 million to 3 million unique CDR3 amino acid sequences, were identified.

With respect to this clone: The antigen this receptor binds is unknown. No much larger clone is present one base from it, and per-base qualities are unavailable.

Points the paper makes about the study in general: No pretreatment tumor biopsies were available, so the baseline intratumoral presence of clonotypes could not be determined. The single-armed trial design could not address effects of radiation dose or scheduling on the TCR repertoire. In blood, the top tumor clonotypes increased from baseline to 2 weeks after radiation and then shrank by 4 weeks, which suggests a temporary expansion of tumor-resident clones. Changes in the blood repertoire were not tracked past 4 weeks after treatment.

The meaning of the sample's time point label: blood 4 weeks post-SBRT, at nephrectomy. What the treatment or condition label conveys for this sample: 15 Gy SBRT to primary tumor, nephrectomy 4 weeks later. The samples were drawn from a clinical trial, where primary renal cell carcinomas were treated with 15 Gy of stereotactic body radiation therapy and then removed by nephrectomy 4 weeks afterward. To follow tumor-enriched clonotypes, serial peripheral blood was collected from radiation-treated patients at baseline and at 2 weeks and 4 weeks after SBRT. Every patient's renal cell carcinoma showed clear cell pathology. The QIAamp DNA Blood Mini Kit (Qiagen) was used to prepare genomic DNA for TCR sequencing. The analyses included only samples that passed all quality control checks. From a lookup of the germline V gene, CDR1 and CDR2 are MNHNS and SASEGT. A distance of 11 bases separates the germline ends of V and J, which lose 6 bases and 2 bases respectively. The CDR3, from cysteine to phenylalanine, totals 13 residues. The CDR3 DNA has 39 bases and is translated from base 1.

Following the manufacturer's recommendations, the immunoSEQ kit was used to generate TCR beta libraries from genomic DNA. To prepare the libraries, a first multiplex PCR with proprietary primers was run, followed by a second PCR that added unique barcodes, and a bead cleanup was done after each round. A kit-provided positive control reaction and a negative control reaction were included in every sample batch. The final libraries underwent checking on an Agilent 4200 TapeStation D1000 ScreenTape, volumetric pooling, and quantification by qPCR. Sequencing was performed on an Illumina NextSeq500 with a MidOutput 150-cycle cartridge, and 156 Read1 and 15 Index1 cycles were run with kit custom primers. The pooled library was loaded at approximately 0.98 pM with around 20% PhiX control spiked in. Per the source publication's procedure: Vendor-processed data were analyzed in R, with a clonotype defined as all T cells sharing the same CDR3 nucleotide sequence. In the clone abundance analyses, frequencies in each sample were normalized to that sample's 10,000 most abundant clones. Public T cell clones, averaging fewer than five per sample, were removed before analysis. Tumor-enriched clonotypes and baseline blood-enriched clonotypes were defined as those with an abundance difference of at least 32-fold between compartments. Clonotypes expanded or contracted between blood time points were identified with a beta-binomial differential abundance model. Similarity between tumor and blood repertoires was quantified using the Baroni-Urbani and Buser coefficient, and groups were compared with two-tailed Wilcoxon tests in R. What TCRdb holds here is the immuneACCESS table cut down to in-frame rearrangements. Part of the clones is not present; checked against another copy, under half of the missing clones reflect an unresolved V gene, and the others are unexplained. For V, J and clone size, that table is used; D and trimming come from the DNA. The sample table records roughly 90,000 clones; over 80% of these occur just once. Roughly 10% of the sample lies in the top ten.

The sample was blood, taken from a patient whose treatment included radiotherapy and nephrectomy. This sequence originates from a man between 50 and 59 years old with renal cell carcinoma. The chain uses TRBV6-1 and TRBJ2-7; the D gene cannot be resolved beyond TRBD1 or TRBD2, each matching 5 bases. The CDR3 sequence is CASRGTGPYEQYF. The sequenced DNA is TGTGCCAGCAGGGGGACCGGGCCCTACGAGCAGTACTTC.